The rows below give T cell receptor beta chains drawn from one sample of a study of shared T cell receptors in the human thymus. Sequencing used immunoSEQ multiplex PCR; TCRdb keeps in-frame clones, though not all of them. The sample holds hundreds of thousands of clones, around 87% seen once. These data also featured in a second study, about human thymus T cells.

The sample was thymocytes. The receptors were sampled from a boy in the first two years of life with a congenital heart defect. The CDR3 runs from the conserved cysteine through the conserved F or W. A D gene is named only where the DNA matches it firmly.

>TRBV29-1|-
CSVQGGTDTQYF
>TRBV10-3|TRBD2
CAISEGGRGWDEQFF
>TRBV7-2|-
CASRRTEANEKLFF
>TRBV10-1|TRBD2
CASAPGLAVTDTQYF
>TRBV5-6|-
CASSLLAEYPLSHEQYF
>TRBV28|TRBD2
CASSPSLAGGRPTSTDTQYF
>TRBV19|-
CASSMEFQGKAGQPQHF
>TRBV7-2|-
CASSSRGGYGYTF
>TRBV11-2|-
CASSLSRTAYTGELFF
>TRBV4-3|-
CARGGTADTQYF
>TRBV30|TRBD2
CAWGGGVGTSGYEQYF
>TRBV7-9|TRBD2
CASSGRSGRLDGELFF
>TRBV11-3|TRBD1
CASSLRGRDRGYEQYF
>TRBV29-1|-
CSVEGKDGSRTDTQYF
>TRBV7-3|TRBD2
CASSLRASGSCGTGELFF
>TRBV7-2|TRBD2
CASSFLAGGPAGELFF
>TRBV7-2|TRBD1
CASSLVMGSQGVYEQYF
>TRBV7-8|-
CASSPDGQRPKPGELFF
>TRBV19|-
CASSIGHTEAFF
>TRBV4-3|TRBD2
CASSQAGRVSDTQYF
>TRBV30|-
CAWSVDRRQAPWGYTF
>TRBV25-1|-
CASSEGGYRDTQYF
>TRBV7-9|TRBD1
CASRSAGTGDNEQFF
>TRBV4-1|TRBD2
CASSHGTTGRGDEQFF
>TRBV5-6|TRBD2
CASSPHGLAANTGELFF
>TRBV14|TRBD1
CASSHRGPQETQYF
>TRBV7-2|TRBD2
CASSLELAGGISYEQYF
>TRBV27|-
CASSCVGTTTNEKLFF
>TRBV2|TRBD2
CASRGTSGRASGETQYF
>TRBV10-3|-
CAINSGNTGELFF
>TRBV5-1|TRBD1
CASSPGQGDQPQHF
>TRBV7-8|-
CASSLEGEGAGTSTDTQYF
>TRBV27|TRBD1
CASSFGDRGYPIQYF
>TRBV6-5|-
CASSEGDQPQHF
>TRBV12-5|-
CASGLFQGQMWSYNEQFF
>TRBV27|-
CASSLSRETQYF
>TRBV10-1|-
CASSEGRQCYEQYF
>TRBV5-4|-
CASSLITGNTGELFF
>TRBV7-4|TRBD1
CASSPGQLNTGELFF
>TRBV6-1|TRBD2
CASSEWLREKADTQYF
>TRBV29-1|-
CSVAGGRLASNEQFF
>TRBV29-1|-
CSVFQGGRGETQYF
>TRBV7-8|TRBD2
CASSVSSGSKDEQFF
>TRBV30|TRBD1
CAHLARGQDNYGYTF
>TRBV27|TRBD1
CASGQGLGEKLFF
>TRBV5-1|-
CASREGVTEAFF
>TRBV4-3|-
CASSQAQRRANTEAFF
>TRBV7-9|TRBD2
CASKGREGSGELFF
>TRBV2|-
CASSESGGGSTDTQYF
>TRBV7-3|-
CASSLKQGVGEQYF
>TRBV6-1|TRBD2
CASSRTSGILTQYF
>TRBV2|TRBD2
CASRKRDSRVGEQFF
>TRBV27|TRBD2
CASSLAVGTSGVRGGETQYF
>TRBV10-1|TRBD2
CASTPGLAGGTPSWETQYF
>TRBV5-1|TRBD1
CASSLGGRGYYNEQFF
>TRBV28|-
CASSSLFGADTQYF
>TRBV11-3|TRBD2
CASSLGTSGNQETQYF
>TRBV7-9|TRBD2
CASSLSVAGGEQYF
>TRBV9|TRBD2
CASSAGTPLAGIYEQYF
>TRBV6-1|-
CASSEGERLFTDTQYF